This TCR beta chain was documented in a study of blood T cell repertoires in COVID-19. Data came from immunoSEQ multiplex PCR; TCRdb stores just in-frame clones and leaves some out. This table holds 150,000 to 200,000 clones, just over 90% found once. Germline CDR1 LNHDA, CDR2 SQIVND (reference sequence). V was clipped by 5 bases and J by 5 bases; unmatched bases: 2. The CDR3 has 12 residues. This clone was recorded once. The clonotype comes from a man between 18 and 29 years old with acute or convalescent COVID-19. Input material: peripheral blood. V and J are TRBV19 and TRBJ1-2, with 7 positions matching TRBD1. The CDR3: CASSDRAYGYTF. The CDR3 DNA reads as TGTGCCAGTAGTGACAGGGCGTATGGCTACACCTTC.